The 18 T cell receptor beta chains in this list originate from one sample, sequenced in a study of T cells after yellow fever vaccination. TCRdb re-called the 5' RACE reads with MiXCR, one entry per CDR3 protein. The table lists some 300,000 distinct CDR3 sequences, roughly a tenth of them singletons. Here the sequenced sample was CD4+ T cells sorted from PBMCs, taken 45 days after the yellow fever booster vaccination. These TCRs come from a man between 18 and 29 years old who received the YFV17D yellow fever vaccine.

This chain joins TRBV4-2 and TRBJ2-4; no definite D call. V dropped 1 base and J dropped 5 bases, with 9 bases sitting between them. Germline assignment: CDR1 LGHNA and CDR2 YNFKEQ. The CDR3 covers 14 residues. Here the CDR3 DNA reads TGTGCCAGCAGCCAAGGCCCCCGGGAAAACATTCAGTACTTC. It encodes CASSQGPRENIQYF.

This rearrangement joins TRBV20-1 to TRBJ2-7; no reliable D call. The V gene's germline CDR1 is DFQATT and CDR2 SNEGSKA (reference sequence). Trimming stripped 0 bases from V and 7 bases from J, with 16 bases between. This CDR3 spans 14 amino acids. CDR3 region: CSARDPTTFGEQYV. CDR3 bases: TGCAGTGCTAGAGATCCTACCACCTTCGGTGAGCAGTACGTC.

Ten or more counts support this clonotype. V gene TRBV28 combines with J gene TRBJ2-1; D tentatively reads TRBD1 or TRBD2 (6 bases each). The V and J ends lost 5 bases and 6 bases respectively, with 17 bases between them. The CDR3 has 15 amino acids. Germline lookup yields CDR1 MDHEN and CDR2 SYDVKM. CDR3 DNA: TGTGCCAGCAGTAGGGGGGTTAGGGTCCCCAATGAGCAGTTCTTC. This translates into CASSRGVRVPNEQFF.

This clonotype has only a few counts. The chain couples TRBV5-1 to TRBJ1-1; D uncertain. The V end was cut by 1 base, the J end by 6 bases, with 7 bases between. The length of the CDR3 is 12 residues. Germline-derived CDR1 and CDR2 are SGHRS and YFSETQ. The CDR3 reads CASSLSPAEAFF. In nucleotides, the CDR3 is TGCGCCAGCAGCTTGTCGCCGGCTGAAGCTTTCTTT.

A few counts support this clonotype. The chain employs TRBV6-2 or TRBV6-3 and TRBJ2-1, with TRBD2 matching over 10 bases. Germline V CDR1 and CDR2: MNHEY, SVGEGT. Trimming removed 5 bases from V and 0 bases from J; junction bases left unmatched: 19. This CDR3 region has 21 residues. DNA for the CDR3: TGTGCCAGCAGTATAGTTTTGACTAGCGGGCAAAGTTGGAGCTCCTACAATGAGCAGTTCTTC. Its translation is CASSIVLTSGQSWSSYNEQFF.

This chain joins TRBV14 and TRBJ2-3; TRBD2 might be the D (6 bases). The CDR3 extends over 15 amino acids. The V gene's germline CDR1 is SGHDN and CDR2 FVKESK. V was trimmed by 1 base and J by 1 base, leaving 9 bases between them. CDR3 sequence (DNA): TGTGCCAGCAGCCAAGGATCGGGGGGCACAGATACGCAGTATTTT. Residues: CASSQGSGGTDTQYF.

This clonotype was detected a few times. The rearrangement uses TRBV29-1 and TRBJ1-2; perhaps TRBD1 as D (6 bases). Per germline, CDR1 SQVTM and CDR2 ANQGSEA. Trimming removed 0 bases from V and 7 bases from J, with 15 bases in between. The CDR3 runs to 14 residues. The CDR3: CSVEDRGGLGGYTF. CDR3 DNA: TGCAGCGTTGAAGATCGAGGGGGATTGGGTGGCTACACCTTC.

This chain links TRBV7-3 with TRBJ2-3; tentatively, D is TRBD2 (6 bases). The V and J ends lost 5 bases and 4 bases respectively, with 10 bases between them. Germline V gene sequence: CDR1 SGHTA, CDR2 FQGTGA. The CDR3 is 13 residues long. DNA for the CDR3: TGTGCCAGCAGCCCTAGCGAGGCAGATACGCAGTATTTT. Translated, it gives CASSPSEADTQYF. The full variable domain, completed using reference TRBV7-3 and TRBJ2-3, is GAGVSQTPSNKVTEKGKYVELRCDPISGHTALYWYRQSLGQGPEFLIYFQGTGAADDSGLPNDRFFAVRPEGSVSTLKIQRTERGDSAVYLCASSPSEADTQYFGPGTRLTVL.

This clonotype was observed a handful of times. The chain carries TRBV2 and TRBJ2-7; unclear D gene. CDR3 length: 13 amino acids. Germline V gene data show CDR1 as SNHLY and CDR2 as FYNNEI. V gave up 7 bases and J gave up 0 bases, with 10 bases separating them. Written as DNA, the CDR3 is TGTGCCAGCATGGCGGCGAGCTCCTACGAGCAGTACTTC. Translated: CASMAASSYEQYF.

This clonotype was found many times. The genes are TRBV28 and TRBJ2-2; TRBD1 might be the D (6 bases). This CDR3 comprises 17 residues. Germline V gives CDR1 MDHEN, CDR2 SYDVKM. V gave up 5 bases and J gave up 1 base, with 17 bases separating them. The CDR3 DNA is TGTGCCAGCAGTCCCTCGGCAGGGGCCGTGAACACCGGGGAGCTGTTTTTT. This gives the protein CASSPSAGAVNTGELFF.

The chain carries TRBV24-1 and TRBJ2-7; no clear D gene. The CDR3 runs to 11 residues. Germline V gives CDR1 KGHDR, CDR2 SFDVKD. V lost 5 bases and J lost 3, with 4 bases in between. Written as DNA, the CDR3 is TGTGCCACCAGTGCCAGCTACGAGCAGTACTTC. It translates to CATSASYEQYF.

CDR3 residues: CASSTLRLAGELFF. As DNA, the CDR3 is TGTGCCAGCAGCACTCTTCGGCTCGCCGGGGAGCTGTTTTTT. The rearrangement links TRBV9 to TRBJ2-2, with D unclear. The germline gives CDR1 SGDLS, CDR2 YYNGEE. With 4 bases removed from V and 6 bases from J, the gap between germline ends came to 13 bases. This CDR3 contains 14 residues. Filled out from reference TRBV9 and TRBJ2-2, the complete variable domain reads DSGVTQTPKHLITATGQRVTLRCSPRSGDLSVYWYQQSLDQGLQFLIQYYNGEERAKGNILERFSAQQFPDLHSELNLSSLELGDSALYFCASSTLRLAGELFFGEGSRLTVL.

This clonotype was seen only a few times. J is TRBJ2-5 and V is TRBV12-3 or TRBV12-4; unclear D gene. Trimming took 5 bases from V and 6 from J, leaving 13 bases between them. This CDR3 region has 13 residues. Here the CDR3 DNA reads TGTGCCAGCAGTAACCGGGTCTTGCAGACCCAGTACTTC. It encodes CASSNRVLQTQYF.

This clonotype was detected a few times. The chain's CDR3 is CASSVWGARTGELFF. Written as DNA, the CDR3 is TGTGCCAGCAGCGTATGGGGGGCTCGGACCGGGGAGCTGTTTTTT. The J gene is TRBJ2-2, the V gene TRBV9, with D tentatively TRBD1 or TRBD2 (6 bases each). V was trimmed by 1 base and J by 5 bases, leaving 12 bases between them. CDR1 and CDR2 (germline): SGDLS, YYNGEE. The length of the CDR3 is 15 residues. Using reference TRBV9 and TRBJ2-2 for the parts outside the CDR3, the full variable domain is DSGVTQTPKHLITATGQRVTLRCSPRSGDLSVYWYQQSLDQGLQFLIQYYNGEERAKGNILERFSAQQFPDLHSELNLSSLELGDSALYFCASSVWGARTGELFFGEGSRLTVL.

This clonotype was detected a few times. The chain couples TRBV6-2 or TRBV6-3 to TRBJ1-6; a weak D match, TRBD1 (5 bases). V was trimmed by 7 bases and J by 12 bases, leaving 16 bases between them. This CDR3 has 13 residues. Germline CDR1 reads MNHEY; CDR2 reads SVGEGT. The CDR3 sequence is CASTNLQVLPLHF. CDR3 bases: TGTGCCAGCACAAACCTACAGGTGCTACCCCTCCACTTT.

V and J are TRBV5-1 and TRBJ1-1, with TRBD1 matching over 8 bases. The germline V gene encodes CDR1 SGHRS and CDR2 YFSETQ. V shed 3 bases and J 4 bases; nucleotides not matched to a gene: 5. The CDR3 spans 14 residues. The DNA for the CDR3 is TGCGCCAGCAGCTGGACAGGGATGGGCACTGAAGCTTTCTTT. Translating it yields CASSWTGMGTEAFF.

This clonotype was seen only a few times. The chain has TRBV27 and TRBJ2-3, with D perhaps matching TRBD1 (6 bases). Trimming removed 2 bases from V and 3 bases from J, with 18 bases in between. There are 17 residues in the CDR3. Per the germline V gene, CDR1 is MNHEY and CDR2 is SMNVEV (reference sequence). The CDR3 here is CASSLRAGVRATDTQYF. The CDR3 DNA reads TGTGCCAGCAGTTTAAGGGCAGGGGTCCGGGCGACAGATACGCAGTATTTT.

This chain connects TRBV18 to TRBJ1-1; D not certain. The CDR3 is 15 amino acids. CDR1 is KGHSH, CDR2 LQKENI, per germline. The V gene lost 1 base and the J gene lost 2 bases, with 11 bases spanning the gap. The CDR3 is CASSPQSERNTEAFF. DNA for the CDR3: TGTGCCAGCTCACCACAGTCGGAACGAAACACTGAAGCTTTCTTT. Looking up the rest from reference TRBV18 and TRBJ1-1 gives the full variable domain: NAGVMQNPRHLVRRRGQEARLRCSPMKGHSHVYWYRQLPEEGLKFMVYLQKENIIDESGMPKERFSAEFPKEGPSILRIQQVVRGDSAAYFCASSPQSERNTEAFFGQGTRLTVV.